This T cell receptor (delta chain) was retrieved from a study of γδ T cells in repeated Plasmodium falciparum infection. The ends were cut back, 1 base at V and 3 bases at J, with 9 bases in the middle. The CDR3 length is 14 residues. Germline V CDR1 and CDR2: TSWWSYY, QGS. In this sample, this clone turned up a few times. TCRdb assigns this DNA the protein of a much larger clone, which departs from its translation at residue 9; this likely reflects a read error, and the protein shown comes from translating the DNA. Bulk repertoires came from Vgamma9/Vdelta2+ or Vdelta2-negative gammadelta T cells flow-sorted from PBMC. TCRdb applied CATT to the multiplex PCR reads for clone calling. The repertoire has around 82,000 delta-chain clones, 1.4% of them found once; the top ten carry around 8.5%.

V is TRDV1 and J is TRDJ1; D unresolved. No J segment appears in TCRdb, so it was assigned here by matching the sequence to germline. This receptor was identified in a pool of human donors (malaria-infected and uninfected, not separated). Specimen: gamma-delta T cells from blood. The CDR3 DNA reads TGTGCTCTTGGGGAACGGATGTACGCCGATAAACTCATCTTT. It is translated as CALGERMYADKLIF.